This entry features one TCR beta chain sequence. No antigen is known for it. V was clipped by 1 base and J by 1 base, with 8 bases between them. The CDR3 extends over 14 amino acids. The germline gives CDR1 SEHNR, CDR2 FQNEAQ (reference sequence). This specimen belongs to a study of cytomegalovirus exposure and HLA in healthy donors. Findings and caveats of the study: In a later analysis, at a false discovery rate of 0.05, roughly 18,000 TCR beta sequences were associated with HLA alleles. Trimming of TCR beta V- and J-genes showed a link, identified in a later analysis, to a missense DCLRE1C variant.

Researchers ran the PCR with 60 Vbeta and 13 Jbeta primers. Clones were read by immunoSEQ multiplex PCR, and TCRdb kept only the in-frame ones, dropping some. The sample has fewer than 150,000 clones; around 79% are singletons. The sample was PBMCs. The receptor was derived from a male donor in good health and CMV-seronegative. This sequence joins TRBV7-9 and TRBJ2-7; D might be TRBD1 (6 bases). The CDR3 DNA sequence: TGTGCCAGCAGCTTAGGACAGGCTTCCTACGAGCAGTACTTC. It is translated as CASSLGQASYEQYF.